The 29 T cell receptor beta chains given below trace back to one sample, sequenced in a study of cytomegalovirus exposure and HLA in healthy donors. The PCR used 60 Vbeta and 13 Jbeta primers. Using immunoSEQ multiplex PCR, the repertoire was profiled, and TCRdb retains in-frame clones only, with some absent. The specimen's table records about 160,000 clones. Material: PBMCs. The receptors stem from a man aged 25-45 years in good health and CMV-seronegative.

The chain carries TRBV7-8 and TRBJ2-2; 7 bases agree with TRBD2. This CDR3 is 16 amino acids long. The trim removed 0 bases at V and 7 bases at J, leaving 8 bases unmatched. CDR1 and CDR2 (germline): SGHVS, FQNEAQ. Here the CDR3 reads CASSLAAPRGVGELFF. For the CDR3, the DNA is TGTGCCAGCAGCTTAGCGGCGCCCCGGGGGGTCGGGGAGCTGTTTTTT.

For the CDR3, the DNA is TGTGCCAGCAGTGACGGACTAGGCGGGAACAATGAGCAGTTCTTC. Translating gives CASSDGLGGNNEQFF. The genes are TRBV6-4 and TRBJ2-1; 7 bases agree with TRBD2. CDR1 and CDR2 from the germline V gene are MRHNA and SNTAGT. The CDR3 runs to 15 residues. V trimming: 2 bases; J trimming: 5 bases; junction bases outside the gene matches: 6.

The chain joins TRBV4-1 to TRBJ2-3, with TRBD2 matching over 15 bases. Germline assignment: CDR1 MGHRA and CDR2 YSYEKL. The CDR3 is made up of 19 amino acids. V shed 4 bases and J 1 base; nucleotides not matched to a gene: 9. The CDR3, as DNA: TGCGCCAGCAGCCGGGGACTAGCGGGAGGTTTTGGCGGCACAGATACGCAGTATTTT. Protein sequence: CASSRGLAGGFGGTDTQYF.

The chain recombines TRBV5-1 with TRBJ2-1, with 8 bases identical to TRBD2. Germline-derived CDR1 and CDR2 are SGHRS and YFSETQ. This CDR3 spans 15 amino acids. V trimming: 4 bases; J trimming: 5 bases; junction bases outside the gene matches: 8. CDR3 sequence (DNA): TGCGCCAGCAGCCTACTAGCGGCCTTACACAATGAGCAGTTCTTC. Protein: CASSLLAALHNEQFF.

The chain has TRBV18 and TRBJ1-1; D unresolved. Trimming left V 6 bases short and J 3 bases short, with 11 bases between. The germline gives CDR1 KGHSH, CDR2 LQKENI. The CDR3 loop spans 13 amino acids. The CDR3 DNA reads TGTGCCAGCTCCCTCACAGAAGACACTGAAGCTTTCTTT. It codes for CASSLTEDTEAFF. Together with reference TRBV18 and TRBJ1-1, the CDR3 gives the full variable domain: NAGVMQNPRHLVRRRGQEARLRCSPMKGHSHVYWYRQLPEEGLKFMVYLQKENIIDESGMPKERFSAEFPKEGPSILRIQQVVRGDSAAYFCASSLTEDTEAFFGQGTRLTVV.

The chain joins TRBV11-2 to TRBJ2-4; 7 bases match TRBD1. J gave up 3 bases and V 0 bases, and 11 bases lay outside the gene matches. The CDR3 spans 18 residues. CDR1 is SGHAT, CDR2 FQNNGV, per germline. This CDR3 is CASSLERYRGMGKNIQYF. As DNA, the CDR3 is TGTGCCAGCAGCTTAGAGCGGTACAGGGGAATGGGCAAAAACATTCAGTACTTC.

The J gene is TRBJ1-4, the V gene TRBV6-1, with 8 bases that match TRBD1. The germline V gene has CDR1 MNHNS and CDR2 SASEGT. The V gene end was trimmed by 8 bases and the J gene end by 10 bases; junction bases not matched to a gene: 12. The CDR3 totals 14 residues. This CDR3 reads CASRLDRGHGKLFF. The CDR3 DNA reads TGTGCCAGCCGCCTTGACAGGGGCCACGGAAAACTGTTTTTT.

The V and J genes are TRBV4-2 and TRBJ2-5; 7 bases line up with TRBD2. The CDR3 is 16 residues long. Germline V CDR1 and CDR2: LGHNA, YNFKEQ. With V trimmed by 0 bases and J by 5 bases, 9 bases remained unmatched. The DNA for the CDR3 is TGTGCCAGCAGCCAAGAAAGGGCGGGAGAATCGGAGACCCAGTACTTC. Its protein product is CASSQERAGESETQYF.

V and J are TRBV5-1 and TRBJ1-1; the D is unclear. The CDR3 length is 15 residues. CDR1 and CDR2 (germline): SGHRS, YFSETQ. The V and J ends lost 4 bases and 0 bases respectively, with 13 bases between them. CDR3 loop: CASSQIVGMNTEAFF. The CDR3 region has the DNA TGCGCCAGCAGCCAAATAGTCGGGATGAACACTGAAGCTTTCTTT.

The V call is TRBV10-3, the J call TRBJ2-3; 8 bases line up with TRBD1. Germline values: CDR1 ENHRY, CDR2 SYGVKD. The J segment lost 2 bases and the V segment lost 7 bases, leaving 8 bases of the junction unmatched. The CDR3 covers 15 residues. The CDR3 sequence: CAITAGGLSTDTQYF. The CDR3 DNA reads TGTGCCATCACGGCAGGGGGCCTTTCCACAGATACGCAGTATTTT.

CDR3 bases: TGCAGCGCACAACTAGCGGGAGGGGGGAATGAGCAGTTCTTC. Its translation: CSAQLAGGGNEQFF. The V gene is TRBV29-1, the J gene TRBJ2-1; 13 bases fit TRBD2. CDR1 and CDR2 (germline): SQVTM, ANQGSEA. Germline trimming cut 7 bases from V and 7 bases from J; bases unmatched to any gene: 7. There are 14 residues in the CDR3.

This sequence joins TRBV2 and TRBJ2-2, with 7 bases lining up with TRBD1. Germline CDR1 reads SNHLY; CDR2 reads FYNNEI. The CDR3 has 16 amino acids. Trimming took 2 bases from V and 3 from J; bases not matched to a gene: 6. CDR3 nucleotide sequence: TGTGCCAGCAGTGAAAGGGACAGTAGAGACACCGGGGAGCTGTTTTTT. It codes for CASSERDSRDTGELFF.

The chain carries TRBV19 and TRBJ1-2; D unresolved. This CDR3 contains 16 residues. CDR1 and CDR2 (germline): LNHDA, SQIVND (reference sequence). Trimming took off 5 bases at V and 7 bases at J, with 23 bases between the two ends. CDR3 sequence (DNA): TGTGCCAGTAGTTTAAGGTCTGGGCAGGCCCTTTTTGGCTACACCTTC. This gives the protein CASSLRSGQALFGYTF.

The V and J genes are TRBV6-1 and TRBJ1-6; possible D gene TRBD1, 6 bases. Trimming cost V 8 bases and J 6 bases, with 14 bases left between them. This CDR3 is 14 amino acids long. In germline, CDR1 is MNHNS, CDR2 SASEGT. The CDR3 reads CASGGPTSNSPLHF. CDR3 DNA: TGTGCCAGCGGGGGCCCTACGAGTAATTCACCCCTCCACTTT.

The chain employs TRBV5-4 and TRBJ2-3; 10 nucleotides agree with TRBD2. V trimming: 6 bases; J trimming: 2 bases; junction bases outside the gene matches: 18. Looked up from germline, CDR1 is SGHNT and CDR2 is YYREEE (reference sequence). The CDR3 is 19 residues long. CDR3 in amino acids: CASNPALLTSGRLTDTQYF. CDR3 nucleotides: TGTGCCAGCAACCCCGCTCTTTTGACTAGCGGGCGCCTCACAGATACGCAGTATTTT.

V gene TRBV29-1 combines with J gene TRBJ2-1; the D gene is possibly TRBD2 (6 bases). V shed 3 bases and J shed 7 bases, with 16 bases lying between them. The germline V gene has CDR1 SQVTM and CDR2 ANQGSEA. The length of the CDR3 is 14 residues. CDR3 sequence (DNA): TGCAGCGTTGATAGGGGAGGAACATCAAATGAGCAGTTCTTC. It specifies CSVDRGGTSNEQFF.

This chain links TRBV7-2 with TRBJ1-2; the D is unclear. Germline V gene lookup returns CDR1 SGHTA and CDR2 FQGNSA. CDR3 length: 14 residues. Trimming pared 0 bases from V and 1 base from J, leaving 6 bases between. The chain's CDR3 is CASSLALDNYGYTF. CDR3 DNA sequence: TGTGCCAGCAGCTTAGCGTTAGATAACTATGGCTACACCTTC.

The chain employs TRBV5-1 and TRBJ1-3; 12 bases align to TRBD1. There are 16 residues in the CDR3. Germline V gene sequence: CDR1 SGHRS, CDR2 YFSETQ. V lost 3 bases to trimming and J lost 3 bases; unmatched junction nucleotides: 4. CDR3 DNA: TGCGCCAGCAGCTCGGGACAGGGGGCTTTTGGAAACACCATATATTTT. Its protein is CASSSGQGAFGNTIYF.

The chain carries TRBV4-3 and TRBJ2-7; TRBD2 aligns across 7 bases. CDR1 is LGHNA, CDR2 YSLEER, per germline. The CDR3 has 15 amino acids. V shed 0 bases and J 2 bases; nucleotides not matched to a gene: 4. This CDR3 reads CASSQEGGPPYEQYF. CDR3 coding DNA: TGCGCCAGCAGCCAAGAGGGAGGGCCACCCTACGAGCAGTACTTC.

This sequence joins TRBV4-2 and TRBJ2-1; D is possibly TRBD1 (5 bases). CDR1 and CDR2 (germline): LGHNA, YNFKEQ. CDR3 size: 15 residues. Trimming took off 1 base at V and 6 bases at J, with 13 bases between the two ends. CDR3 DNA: TGTGCCAGCAGCCAAGGGTTCATAGGGGCCAATGAGCAGTTCTTC. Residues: CASSQGFIGANEQFF.

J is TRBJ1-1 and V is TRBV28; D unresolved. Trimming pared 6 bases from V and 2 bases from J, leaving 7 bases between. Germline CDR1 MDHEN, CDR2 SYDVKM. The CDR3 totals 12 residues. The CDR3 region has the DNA TGTGCCAGCAGACAGACCAACACTGAAGCTTTCTTT. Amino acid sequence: CASRQTNTEAFF.

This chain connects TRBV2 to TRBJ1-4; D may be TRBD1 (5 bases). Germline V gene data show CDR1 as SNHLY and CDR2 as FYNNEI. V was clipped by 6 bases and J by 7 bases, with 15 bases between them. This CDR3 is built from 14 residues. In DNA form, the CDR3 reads TGTGCCAGCAGAACCGGCAGGGATATTGAAAAACTGTTTTTT. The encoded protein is CASRTGRDIEKLFF.

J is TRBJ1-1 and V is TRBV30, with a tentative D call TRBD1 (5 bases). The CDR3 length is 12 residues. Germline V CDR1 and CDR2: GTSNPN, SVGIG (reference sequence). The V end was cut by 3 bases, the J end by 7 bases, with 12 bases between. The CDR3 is CAWRGDVGEAFF. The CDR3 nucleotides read TGTGCCTGGAGAGGGGATGTGGGTGAAGCTTTCTTT.

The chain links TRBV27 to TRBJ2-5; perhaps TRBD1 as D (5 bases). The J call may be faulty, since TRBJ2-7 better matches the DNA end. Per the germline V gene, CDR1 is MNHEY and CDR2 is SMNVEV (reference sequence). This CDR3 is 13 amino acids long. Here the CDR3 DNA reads TGTGCCAGCAGTTCGACAGTTTCCTACGAGCAGTACTTC. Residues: CASSSTVSYEQYF.

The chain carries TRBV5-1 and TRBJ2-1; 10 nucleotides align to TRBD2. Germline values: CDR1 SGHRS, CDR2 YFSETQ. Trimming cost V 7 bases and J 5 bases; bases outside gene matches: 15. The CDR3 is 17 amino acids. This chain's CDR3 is CASGRGSGRVSDNEQFF. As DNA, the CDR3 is TGCGCCAGCGGGAGAGGGAGCGGGAGGGTTTCCGACAATGAGCAGTTCTTC.

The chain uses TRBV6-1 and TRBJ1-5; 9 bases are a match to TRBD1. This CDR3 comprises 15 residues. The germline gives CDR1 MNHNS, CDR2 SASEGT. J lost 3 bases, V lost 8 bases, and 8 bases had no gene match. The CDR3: CASYGGQGPNQPQHF. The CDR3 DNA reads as TGTGCCAGCTACGGGGGACAGGGCCCCAATCAGCCCCAGCATTTT.

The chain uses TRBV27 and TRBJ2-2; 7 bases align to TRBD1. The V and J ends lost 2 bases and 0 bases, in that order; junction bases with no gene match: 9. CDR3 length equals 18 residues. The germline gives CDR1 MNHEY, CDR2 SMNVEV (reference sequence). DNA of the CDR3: TGTGCCAGCAGTTTAAGTTTCGGGACAGCAACGAACACCGGGGAGCTGTTTTTT. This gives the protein CASSLSFGTATNTGELFF.

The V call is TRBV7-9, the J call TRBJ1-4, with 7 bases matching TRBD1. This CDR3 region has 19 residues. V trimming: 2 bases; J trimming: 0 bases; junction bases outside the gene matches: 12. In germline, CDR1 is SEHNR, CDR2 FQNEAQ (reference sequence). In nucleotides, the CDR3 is TGTGCCAGCAGCTTAAGGCCGGGACAGCGGCCCCCAACTAATGAAAAACTGTTTTTT. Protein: CASSLRPGQRPPTNEKLFF.

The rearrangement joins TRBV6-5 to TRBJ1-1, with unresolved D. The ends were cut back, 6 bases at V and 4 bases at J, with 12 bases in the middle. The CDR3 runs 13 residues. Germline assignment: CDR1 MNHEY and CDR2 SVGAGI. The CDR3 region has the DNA TGTGCCAGCAGCTGGATTCGGGGCACTGAAGCTTTCTTT. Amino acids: CASSWIRGTEAFF.